The 27 T cell receptor beta chains reported below all come from one sample, sequenced in a study of vaccination and CD4 T cells after COVID-19 (dated by TCRdb to between 2021 and 2024). The library came from PCR. Reads for this sample came from an Illumina iSeq 100. At the Johns Hopkins FTIC core, DNA from the cultured CD4+ T cells underwent TCR sequencing with the Oncomine TCR Beta short-read assay. The public reads were reanalyzed by TCRdb: fastp trimming at Q25, MiXCR alignment, in-frame beta chains only. Rows with a matching CDR3 protein are joined into one entry that keeps the most common DNA and genes. The sample has some 20,000 distinct CDR3 sequences on record, 30% to 40% of them singletons. Under 15% of the sample is held by the ten biggest clonotypes. The treatment or condition label, as the study defines it: approximately nine-day PBMC culture with coronavirus spike peptide pools or control peptides (ViraFEST assay).

For these receptors, no antigen is known. Input material: cultured CD4+ T cells from blood. The receptors here all came from a human donor with COVID-19.

The sample holds a few counts of this clonotype. This chain links TRBV27 with TRBJ1-6; no clear D. Germline loops: CDR1 MNHEY, CDR2 SMNVEV (reference sequence). The CDR3 is 16 residues long. Trimming took off 5 bases at V and 3 bases at J, with 14 bases between the two ends. DNA for the CDR3: TGTGCCAGCAGTCCCGGGAAGGGATACTATAATTCACCCCTCCACTTT. Its protein is CASSPGKGYYNSPLHF.

The J gene is TRBJ2-5, the V gene TRBV7-2, with 9 bases that match TRBD2. V lost 3 bases to trimming and J lost 7 bases; unmatched junction nucleotides: 9. The CDR3 is made up of 15 amino acids. Germline CDR1 reads SGHTA; CDR2 reads FQGNSA. The CDR3 protein is CASSFGSGGLGTQYF. Here the CDR3 DNA reads TGTGCCAGCAGCTTTGGTAGCGGGGGACTCGGGACCCAGTACTTC.

The rearrangement uses TRBV6-2 or TRBV6-3 and TRBJ2-1; no firm D call. The CDR3 extends over 14 amino acids. V lost 6 bases and J lost 6, with 15 bases in between. Germline V CDR1 and CDR2: MNHEY, SVGEGT. This chain's CDR3 is CASSLAPYGNEQFF. In DNA form, the CDR3 reads TGTGCCAGCAGCCTGGCCCCTTATGGCAATGAGCAGTTCTTC.

This clonotype occurred a few times. The chain combines TRBV20-1 with TRBJ2-2, with unresolved D. The ends were cut back, 5 bases at V and 0 bases at J, with 10 bases in the middle. The CDR3 totals 14 residues. Germline CDR1 and CDR2: DFQATT and SNEGSKA (reference sequence). This CDR3 is CSAPRLSNTGELFF. The DNA for the CDR3 is TGCAGTGCTCCCCGCCTATCGAACACCGGGGAGCTGTTTTTT.

The J gene is TRBJ1-2, the V gene TRBV6-2 or TRBV6-3; 10 nucleotides match TRBD1. CDR3 length: 14 residues. Germline V gene data show CDR1 as MNHEY and CDR2 as SVGEGT. Trimming at V came to 7 bases and at J to 4 bases, leaving 6 bases not matched to a gene. CDR3 protein: CASKLRTGGYGYTF. The CDR3 bases are TGTGCCAGCAAACTCCGGACAGGGGGCTATGGCTACACCTTC.

The chain joins TRBV4-1 to TRBJ2-1; the D call may be TRBD1 or TRBD2 (6 bases each). CDR3 length: 19 amino acids. With 0 bases removed from V and 8 bases from J, the gap between germline ends came to 26 bases. Germline lookup yields CDR1 MGHRA and CDR2 YSYEKL. CDR3 bases: TGCGCCAGCAGCCAAGATCGTTCGAAGGCGGCCAGGGGAGGCTATGAGCAGTTCTTC. Translation gives CASSQDRSKAARGGYEQFF.

The chain recombines TRBV2 with TRBJ2-6; no reliable D call. Germline V gene data show CDR1 as SNHLY and CDR2 as FYNNEI. The CDR3 spans 17 residues. Trimming took 0 bases from V and 0 from J, leaving 9 bases between them. The CDR3 protein is CASSEAGWGSGANVLTF. CDR3 coding DNA: TGTGCCAGCAGTGAAGCGGGCTGGGGCTCTGGGGCCAACGTCCTGACTTTC.

This clonotype was seen more than once but under ten times. The rearrangement uses TRBV10-1 and TRBJ2-5; tentative D call: TRBD1 (6 bases). V lost 1 base, J lost 5 bases, and 23 bases lay in between. The germline V gene encodes CDR1 WNHNN and CDR2 SYGVQD (reference sequence). This CDR3 is 18 amino acids long. The CDR3, as DNA: TGCGCCAGCAGTGAGTTTTCCCCCCTCGGACAGACGGGGGAGACCCAGTACTTC. It is translated as CASSEFSPLGQTGETQYF.

The chain joins TRBV29-1 to TRBJ2-7; 8 bases agree with TRBD1. The CDR3 extends over 12 amino acids. Germline CDR1 and CDR2: SQVTM and ANQGSEA. Trimming removed 6 bases from V and 12 bases from J; junction bases left unmatched: 13. Here the CDR3 reads CSVLIDRGLRYF. The CDR3 DNA reads as TGCAGCGTCCTCATCGACAGGGGTCTTCGGTACTTC.

In this sample, this clonotype turned up a few times. The chain combines TRBV6-1 with TRBJ1-3; D gene ambiguous. CDR1 is MNHNS and CDR2 is SASEGT in the germline V gene. The CDR3 totals 14 residues. The V end was cut by 10 bases, the J end by 1 base, with 14 bases between. DNA of the CDR3: TGTGCCATTTCCGGGAGCCTTTCTGGAAACACCATATATTTT. Translation gives CAISGSLSGNTIYF.

In the case of this clonotype: The limits of the CDR3 on the DNA are not certain, so only TCRdb's listed CDR3 is given. V usage is TRBV7-9 and J usage is TRBJ2-3; the DNA was not compared with TRBD1, the D call given in the table. The CDR3 length equals 23 residues, ends included. Germline values: CDR1 SEHNR, CDR2 FQNEAQ (reference sequence). CDR3 residues: CASTTDGNYGYTFGSGGTDTQYF.

The gene calls are TRBV2 and TRBJ1-5; no firm D call. This CDR3 region has 13 residues. Germline V CDR1 and CDR2: SNHLY, FYNNEI. V shed 7 bases and J shed 0 bases, with 7 bases lying between them. CDR3 sequence: CASTGDSNQPQHF. The CDR3 nucleotides read TGTGCCAGCACTGGAGATAGCAATCAGCCCCAGCATTTT.

This clonotype was seen more than once but under ten times. J is TRBJ1-5 and V is TRBV5-4; 12 bases align to TRBD1. The CDR3 is 16 amino acids. Per germline, CDR1 SGHNT and CDR2 YYREEE (reference sequence). The V and J ends lost 4 bases and 6 bases, in that order; junction bases with no gene match: 8. CDR3 loop: CASSRGGTGGFQPQHF. The CDR3 DNA sequence: TGTGCCAGCAGCCGGGGGGGGACAGGGGGCTTTCAGCCCCAGCATTTT.

The chain carries TRBV11-3 and TRBJ2-3; 7 bases line up with TRBD1. With V trimmed by 2 bases and J by 5 bases, 1 base remained unmatched. This CDR3 spans 13 amino acids. The V gene's germline CDR1 is SGHNT and CDR2 YENEEA. The CDR3 sequence is CASSLPGGDTQYF. The CDR3 bases are TGTGCCAGCAGCTTACCAGGGGGAGATACGCAGTATTTT.

The genes are TRBV6-5 and TRBJ1-5, with D possibly TRBD1 on 5 matching bases. Germline V CDR1 and CDR2: MNHEY, SVGAGI. The CDR3 covers 15 residues. V was pared by 0 bases and J by 3 bases, with 9 bases between. The CDR3 sequence is CASSYSRGYNQPQHF. In DNA, the CDR3 is TGTGCCAGCAGTTACTCGAGGGGCTACAATCAGCCCCAGCATTTT.

The V and J genes are TRBV5-4 and TRBJ2-7; 10 bases are shared with TRBD1. The CDR3 length is 14 residues. Germline CDR1 reads SGHNT; CDR2 reads YYREEE (reference sequence). Trimming took 4 bases from V and 2 from J; bases not matched to a gene: 3. CDR3 protein: CASSKTGGTYEQYF. The CDR3 DNA reads TGTGCCAGCAGCAAGACAGGGGGCACCTACGAGCAGTACTTC. Full variable domain (outside the CDR3, taken from reference TRBV5-4 and TRBJ2-7): ETGVTQSPTHLIKTRGQQVTLRCSSQSGHNTVSWYQQALGQGPQFIFQYYREEENGRGNFPPRFSGLQFPNYSSELNVNALELDDSALYLCASSKTGGTYEQYFGPGTRLTVT.

This chain connects TRBV6-4 to TRBJ2-5; 15 bases are shared with TRBD2. The V gene end was trimmed by 10 bases and the J gene end by 2 bases; junction bases not matched to a gene: 8. The CDR3 sequence is 16 residues long. CDR1 is MRHNA and CDR2 is SNTAGT in the germline V gene. The CDR3 DNA sequence: TGTGCCACTAGGACTAGCGGGGGGGCCGTACAAGAGACCCAGTACTTC. This sequence encodes CATRTSGGAVQETQYF.

This clonotype appeared a few times. The CDR3 region is CASSLRMGTNSPLHF. As DNA, the CDR3 is TGTGCCAGCAGCTTAAGGATGGGGACTAATTCACCCCTCCACTTT. The chain recombines TRBV7-2 with TRBJ1-6; a weak D match, TRBD1 (5 bases). The CDR3 runs to 15 residues. Germline CDR1 is SGHTA and CDR2 is FQGNSA. Trimming removed 2 bases at V and 6 bases at J, with 11 bases between.

The CDR3 DNA follows: TGTGCCAGCAGTCTCCGGGCCTACGAGCAGTACTTC. Amino acids: CASSLRAYEQYF. The chain has TRBV6-1 and TRBJ2-7; D ambiguous. This CDR3 is built from 12 residues. The germline V gene has CDR1 MNHNS and CDR2 SASEGT. V was trimmed by 5 bases and J by 2 bases, leaving 7 bases between them.

V and J are TRBV12-3 or TRBV12-4 and TRBJ2-2, with 11 bases lining up with TRBD2. There are 16 residues in the CDR3. With V trimmed by 3 bases and J by 1 base, 1 base remained unmatched. The CDR3 here is CASSLTSGVNTGELFF. DNA of the CDR3: TGTGCCAGCAGTTTGACTAGCGGGGTGAACACCGGGGAGCTGTTTTTT.

V gene TRBV30 combines with J gene TRBJ2-5; 8 bases line up with TRBD2. The germline gives CDR1 GTSNPN, CDR2 SVGIG (reference sequence). There are 16 residues in the CDR3. V lost 0 bases to trimming and J lost 1 base; unmatched junction nucleotides: 7. CDR3 sequence reads: CAWSVLAGGAQETQYF. CDR3 in DNA: TGTGCCTGGAGTGTTCTTGCGGGGGGTGCCCAAGAGACCCAGTACTTC.

This clonotype was recorded a few times. This rearrangement joins TRBV27 to TRBJ1-2; the D gene is possibly TRBD1 (5 bases). Germline V lookup: CDR1 MNHEY, CDR2 SMNVEV (reference sequence). Between the trimmed V and J ends, which lost 3 bases and 7 bases, there was a span of 12 bases. This CDR3 region has 13 residues. The CDR3 protein is CASSFGGRGGYTF. In DNA form, the CDR3 reads TGTGCCAGCAGTTTCGGAGGGAGGGGTGGCTACACCTTC.

The table lists this clonotype with a few counts. The V gene is TRBV2, the J gene TRBJ2-4; TRBD2 matches at 14 bases. The CDR3 is made up of 15 amino acids. Germline CDR1 and CDR2: SNHLY and FYNNEI. J gave up 7 bases and V 7 bases, and 6 bases lay outside the gene matches. CDR3 sequence: CASTPRTSGGNIQYF. CDR3 in DNA: TGTGCCAGCACCCCCCGGACTAGCGGGGGGAACATTCAGTACTTC. Together with reference TRBV2 and TRBJ2-4, the CDR3 gives the full variable domain: EPEVTQTPSHQVTQMGQEVILRCVPISNHLYFYWYRQILGQKVEFLVSFYNNEISEKSEIFDDQFSVERPDGSNFTLKIRSTKLEDSAMYFCASTPRTSGGNIQYFGAGTRLSVL.

This clonotype qualifies as medium-sized. The chain employs TRBV20-1 and TRBJ2-2; tentative D call: TRBD2 (6 bases). The CDR3 loop spans 14 amino acids. The germline V gene has CDR1 DFQATT and CDR2 SNEGSKA (reference sequence). Between the trimmed V and J ends, which lost 4 bases and 0 bases, there was a span of 9 bases. Here the CDR3 DNA reads TGCAGTGCTACTAGGACTACGAACACCGGGGAGCTGTTTTTT. Amino acids: CSATRTTNTGELFF.

This clonotype has a handful of counts. V and J are TRBV2 and TRBJ1-6; unclear D gene. V dropped 8 bases and J dropped 0 bases, with 11 bases sitting between them. The CDR3 sequence is 15 residues long. CDR1 SNHLY and CDR2 FYNNEI come from the germline V gene. CDR3 DNA: TGTGCCAGCGGGCCCCCGAGCTCCTATAATTCACCCCTCCACTTT. This translates into CASGPPSSYNSPLHF. The variable domain in full, completed from reference TRBV2 and TRBJ1-6, reads EPEVTQTPSHQVTQMGQEVILRCVPISNHLYFYWYRQILGQKVEFLVSFYNNEISEKSEIFDDQFSVERPDGSNFTLKIRSTKLEDSAMYFCASGPPSSYNSPLHFGNGTRLTVT.

V gene TRBV11-2 combines with J gene TRBJ2-3, with 12 bases matching TRBD2. V gave up 5 bases and J gave up 0 bases; unmatched junction bases: 3. Germline V gives CDR1 SGHAT, CDR2 FQNNGV. The CDR3 extends over 16 amino acids. The CDR3 protein is CASSGLAGMSTDTQYF. The CDR3 region has the DNA TGTGCCAGCAGCGGACTAGCGGGAATGAGCACAGATACGCAGTATTTT.

The chain recombines TRBV2 with TRBJ1-4, with D hard to call. The CDR3 is made up of 14 amino acids. Germline lookup yields CDR1 SNHLY and CDR2 FYNNEI. The V end lost 6 bases, the J end lost 3 bases, and 11 bases lay between the germline ends. The CDR3 spells CASRLAAANEKLFF. CDR3 nucleotides: TGTGCCAGCAGATTGGCGGCGGCTAATGAAAAACTGTTTTTT.